This TCR beta chain is drawn from a study of regulatory T cells in long-lasting Graves disease. Regarding time point: persistent/refractory GD, antithyroid drugs over 5 years with positive TRAb. The TCR library was made from RNA that had been extracted from PBMCs in TRIzol. Graves' disease diagnosis used American Thyroid Association guidelines. To make TCR beta libraries, researchers used iRepertoire HTBI primers and Arm-PCR of CDR3 regions. TCRdb recomputed calls from the multiplex PCR reads with MiXCR, one row per CDR3 protein. The table shows some 450,000 distinct CDR3 sequences, with around a quarter occurring only once. General study results and limits: Sample size was small, which may have lowered accuracy.

As concerns this clonotype: The target antigen is unknown.

The clonotype was recovered from a female donor with Graves disease. Sequencing was performed on peripheral blood mononuclear cells (PBMCs), taken when the disease was refractory, from a patient treated with antithyroid drugs.

CDR3 nucleotide sequence: TGTGCCAGCAGCAATGACCGGGGGCTACCCCCCAGGCCCCAGCATTTT. Translation: CASSNDRGLPPRPQHF. The rearrangement joins TRBV7-9 to TRBJ1-5, with D tentatively TRBD1 (6 bases). Germline V CDR1 and CDR2: SEHNR, FQNEAQ (reference sequence). V was pared by 5 bases and J by 9 bases, with 23 bases between. The CDR3 is made up of 16 amino acids.